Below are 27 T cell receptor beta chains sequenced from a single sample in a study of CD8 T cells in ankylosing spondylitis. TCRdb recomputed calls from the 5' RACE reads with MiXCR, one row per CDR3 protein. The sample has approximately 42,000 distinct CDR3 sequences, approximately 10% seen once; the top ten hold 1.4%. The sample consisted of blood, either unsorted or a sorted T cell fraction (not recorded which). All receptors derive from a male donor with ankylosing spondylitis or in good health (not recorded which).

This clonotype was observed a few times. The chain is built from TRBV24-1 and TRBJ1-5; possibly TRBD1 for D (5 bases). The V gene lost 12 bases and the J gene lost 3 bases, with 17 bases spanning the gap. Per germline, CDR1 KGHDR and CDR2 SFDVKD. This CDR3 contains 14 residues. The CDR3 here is CAEEGQGDNQPQHF. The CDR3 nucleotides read TGTGCCGAAGAGGGCCAAGGGGACAATCAGCCCCAGCATTTT.

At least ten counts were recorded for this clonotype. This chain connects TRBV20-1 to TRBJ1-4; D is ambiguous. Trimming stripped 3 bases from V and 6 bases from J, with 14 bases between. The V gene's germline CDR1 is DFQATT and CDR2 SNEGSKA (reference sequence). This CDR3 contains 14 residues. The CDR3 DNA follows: TGCAGTGCTAGTTTGAGGGATCCGCATGAAAAACTGTTTTTT. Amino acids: CSASLRDPHEKLFF.

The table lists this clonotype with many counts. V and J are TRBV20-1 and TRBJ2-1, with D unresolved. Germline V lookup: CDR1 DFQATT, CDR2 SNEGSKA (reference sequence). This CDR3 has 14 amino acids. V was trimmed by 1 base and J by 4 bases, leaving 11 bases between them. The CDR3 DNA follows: TGCAGTGCTAGAGCGCGGAGCTGGTACAATGAGCAGTTCTTC. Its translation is CSARARSWYNEQFF.

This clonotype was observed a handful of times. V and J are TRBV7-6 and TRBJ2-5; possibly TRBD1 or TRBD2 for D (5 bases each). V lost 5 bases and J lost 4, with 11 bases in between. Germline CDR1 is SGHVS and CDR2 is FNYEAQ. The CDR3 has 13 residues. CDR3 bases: TGTGCCAGCAGCCCCTCGAGGGGAGAGACCCAGTACTTC. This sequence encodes CASSPSRGETQYF.

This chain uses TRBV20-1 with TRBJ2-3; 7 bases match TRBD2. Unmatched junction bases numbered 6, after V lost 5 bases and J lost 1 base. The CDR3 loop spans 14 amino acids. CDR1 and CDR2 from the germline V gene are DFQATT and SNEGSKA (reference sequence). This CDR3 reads CSAPYLAGTDTQYF. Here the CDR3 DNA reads TGCAGTGCTCCCTATCTAGCGGGCACAGATACGCAGTATTTT.

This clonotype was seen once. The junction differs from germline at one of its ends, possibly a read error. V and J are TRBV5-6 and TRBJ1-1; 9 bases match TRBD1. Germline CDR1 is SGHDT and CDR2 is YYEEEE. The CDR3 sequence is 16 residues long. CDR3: CANSSRDREVITEAFF. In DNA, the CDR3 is TGTGCCAACAGCTCCAGGGACAGGGAAGTTATCACTGAAGCTTTCTTT.

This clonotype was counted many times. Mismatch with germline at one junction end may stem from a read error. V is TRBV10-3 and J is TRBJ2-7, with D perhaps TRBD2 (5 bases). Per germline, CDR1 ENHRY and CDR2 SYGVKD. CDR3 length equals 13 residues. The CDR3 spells CALRPAGTYEQYF. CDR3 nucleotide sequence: TGTGCCCTCAGACCTGCCGGGACCTACGAGCAGTACTTC.

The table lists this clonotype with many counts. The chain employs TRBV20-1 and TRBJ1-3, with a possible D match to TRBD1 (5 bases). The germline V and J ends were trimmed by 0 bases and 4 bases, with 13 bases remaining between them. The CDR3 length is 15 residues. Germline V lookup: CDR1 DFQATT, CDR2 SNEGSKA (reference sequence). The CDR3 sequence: CSARDGQGPGNTIYF. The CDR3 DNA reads TGCAGTGCTAGAGATGGCCAGGGCCCCGGAAACACCATATATTTT.

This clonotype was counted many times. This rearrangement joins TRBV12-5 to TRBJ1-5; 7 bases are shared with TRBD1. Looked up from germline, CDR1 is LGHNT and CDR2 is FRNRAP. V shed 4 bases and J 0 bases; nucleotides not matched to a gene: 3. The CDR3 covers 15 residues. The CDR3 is CASGYGTDSNQPQHF. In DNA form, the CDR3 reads TGTGCTAGTGGTTATGGGACAGATAGCAATCAGCCCCAGCATTTT.

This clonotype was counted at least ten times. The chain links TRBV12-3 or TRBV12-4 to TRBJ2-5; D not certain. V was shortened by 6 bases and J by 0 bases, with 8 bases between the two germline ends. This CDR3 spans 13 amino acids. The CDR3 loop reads CASSDEYQETQYF. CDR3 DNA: TGTGCCAGCAGCGACGAGTACCAAGAGACCCAGTACTTC.

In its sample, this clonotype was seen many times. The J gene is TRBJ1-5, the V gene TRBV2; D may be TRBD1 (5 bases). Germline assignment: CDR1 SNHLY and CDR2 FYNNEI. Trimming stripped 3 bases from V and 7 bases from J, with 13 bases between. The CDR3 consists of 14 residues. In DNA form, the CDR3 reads TGTGCCAGCAGTGAGTCCGGGGCAAGCCAGCCCCAGCATTTT. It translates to CASSESGASQPQHF.

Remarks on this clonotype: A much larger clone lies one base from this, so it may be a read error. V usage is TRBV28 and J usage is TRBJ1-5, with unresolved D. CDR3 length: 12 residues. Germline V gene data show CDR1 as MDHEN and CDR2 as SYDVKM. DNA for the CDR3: TGTACCCTTCAGGAGGGCAATCAGCCCCAGCATTTT. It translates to CTLQEGNQPQHF. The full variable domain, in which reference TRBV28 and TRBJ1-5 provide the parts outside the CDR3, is DVKVTQSSRYLVKRTGEKVFLECVQDMDHENMFWYRQDPGLGLRLIYFSYDVKMKEKGDIPEGYSVSREKKERFSLILESASTNQTSMYLCTLQEGNQPQHFGDGTRLSIL.

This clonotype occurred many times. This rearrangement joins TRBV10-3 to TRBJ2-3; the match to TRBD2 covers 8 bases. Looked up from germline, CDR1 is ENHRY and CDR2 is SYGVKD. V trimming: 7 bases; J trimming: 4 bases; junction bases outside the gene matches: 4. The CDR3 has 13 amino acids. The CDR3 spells CAITPGGPDTQYF. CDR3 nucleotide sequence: TGTGCCATCACCCCGGGGGGGCCAGATACGCAGTATTTT.

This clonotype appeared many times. The CDR3: CASSLSAQGGYNEQFF. The DNA of the CDR3 is TGCGCCAGCAGCTTGAGCGCACAGGGGGGGTACAATGAGCAGTTCTTC. The chain employs TRBV5-1 and TRBJ2-1; D may be TRBD1 (8 bases). V was pared by 1 base and J by 4 bases, with 15 bases between. CDR3 length equals 16 residues. The germline CDR1 and CDR2 sequences are SGHRS and YFSETQ. The full variable domain, in which reference TRBV5-1 and TRBJ2-1 provide the parts outside the CDR3, is KAGVTQTPRYLIKTRGQQVTLSCSPISGHRSVSWYQQTPGQGLQFLFEYFSETQRNKGNFPGRFSGRQFSNSRSEMNVSTLELGDSALYLCASSLSAQGGYNEQFFGPGTRLTVL.

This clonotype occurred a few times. The CDR3 protein is CASSVGGGAWNTGELFF. DNA of the CDR3: TGTGCCAGCAGCGTAGGCGGGGGGGCCTGGAACACCGGGGAGCTGTTTTTT. The rearrangement joins TRBV9 to TRBJ2-2; 9 nucleotides match TRBD2. V shed 0 bases, J shed 1 base, and the junction held 4 bases outside the gene matches. Germline values: CDR1 SGDLS, CDR2 YYNGEE. The CDR3 covers 17 residues.

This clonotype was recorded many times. The CDR3 DNA follows: TGTGCCATCAGTGAGGCGGACATGTCCTACGAGCAGTACTTC. Protein product: CAISEADMSYEQYF. The V gene is TRBV10-3, the J gene TRBJ2-7; a weak D match, TRBD1 (5 bases). The CDR3 runs 14 residues. The V gene's germline CDR1 is ENHRY and CDR2 SYGVKD. The V end lost 2 bases, the J end lost 1 base, and 9 bases lay between the germline ends.

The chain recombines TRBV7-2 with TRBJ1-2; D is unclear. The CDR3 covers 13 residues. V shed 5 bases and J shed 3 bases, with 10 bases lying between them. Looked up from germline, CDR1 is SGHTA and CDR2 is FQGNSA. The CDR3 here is CASSPRTDYGYTF. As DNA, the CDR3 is TGTGCCAGCAGCCCTCGGACGGACTATGGCTACACCTTC.

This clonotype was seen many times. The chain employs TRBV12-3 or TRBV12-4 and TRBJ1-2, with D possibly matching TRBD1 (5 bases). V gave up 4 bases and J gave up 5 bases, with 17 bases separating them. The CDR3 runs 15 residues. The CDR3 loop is CASSSSGTALYGYTF. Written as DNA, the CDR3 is TGTGCCAGCAGTTCTTCCGGGACGGCCCTTTATGGCTACACCTTC.

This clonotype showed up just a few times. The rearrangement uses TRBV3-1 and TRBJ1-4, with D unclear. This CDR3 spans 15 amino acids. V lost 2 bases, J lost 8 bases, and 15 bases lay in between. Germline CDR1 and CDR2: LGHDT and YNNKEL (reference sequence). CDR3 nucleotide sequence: TGTGCCAGCAGCCAAAAAAAAGACATTCACGAAAAACTGTTTTTT. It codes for CASSQKKDIHEKLFF.

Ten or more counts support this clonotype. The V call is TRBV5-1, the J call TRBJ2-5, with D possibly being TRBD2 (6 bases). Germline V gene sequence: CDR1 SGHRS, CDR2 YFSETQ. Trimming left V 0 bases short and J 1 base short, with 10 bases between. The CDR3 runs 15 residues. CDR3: CASSLGLGPQETQYF. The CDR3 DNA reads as TGCGCCAGCAGCTTGGGACTAGGACCCCAAGAGACCCAGTACTTC.

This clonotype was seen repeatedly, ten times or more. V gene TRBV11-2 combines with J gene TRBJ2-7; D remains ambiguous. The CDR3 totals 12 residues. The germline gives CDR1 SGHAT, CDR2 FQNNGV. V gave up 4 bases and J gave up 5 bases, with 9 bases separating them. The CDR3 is CASSWHGDEQYF. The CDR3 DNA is TGTGCCAGCAGCTGGCATGGGGACGAGCAGTACTTC. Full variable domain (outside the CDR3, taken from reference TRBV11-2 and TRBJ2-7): EAGVAQSPRYKIIEKRQSVAFWCNPISGHATLYWYQQILGQGPKLLIQFQNNGVVDDSQLPKDRFSAERLKGVDSTLKIQPAKLEDSAVYLCASSWHGDEQYFGPGTRLTVT.

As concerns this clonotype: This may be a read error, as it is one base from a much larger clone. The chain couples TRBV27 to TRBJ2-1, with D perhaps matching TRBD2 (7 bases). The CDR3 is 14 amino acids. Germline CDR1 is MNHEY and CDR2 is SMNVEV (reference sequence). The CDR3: CTSSSRGTIPEQFF. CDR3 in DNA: TGTACCAGCAGCTCTAGGGGGACTATTCCCGAGCAGTTCTTC.

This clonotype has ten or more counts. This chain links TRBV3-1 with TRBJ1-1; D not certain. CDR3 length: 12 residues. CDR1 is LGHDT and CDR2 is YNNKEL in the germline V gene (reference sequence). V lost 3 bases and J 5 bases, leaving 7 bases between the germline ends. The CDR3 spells CASSHYRTEAFF. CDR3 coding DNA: TGTGCCAGCAGCCATTACAGAACTGAAGCTTTCTTT.

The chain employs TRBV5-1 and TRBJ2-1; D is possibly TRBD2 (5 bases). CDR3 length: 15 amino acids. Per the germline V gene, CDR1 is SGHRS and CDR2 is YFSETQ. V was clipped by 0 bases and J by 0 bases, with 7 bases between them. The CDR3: CASSLVGSSYNEQFF. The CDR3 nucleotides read TGCGCCAGCAGCTTGGTTGGGAGCTCCTACAATGAGCAGTTCTTC.

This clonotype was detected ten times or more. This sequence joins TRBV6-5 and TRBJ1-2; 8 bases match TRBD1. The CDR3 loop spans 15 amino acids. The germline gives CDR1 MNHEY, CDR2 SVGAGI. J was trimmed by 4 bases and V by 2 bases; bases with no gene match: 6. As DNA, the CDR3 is TGTGCCAGCAGTTACACACAGGGGGGAGGCTATGGCTACACCTTC. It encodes CASSYTQGGGYGYTF.

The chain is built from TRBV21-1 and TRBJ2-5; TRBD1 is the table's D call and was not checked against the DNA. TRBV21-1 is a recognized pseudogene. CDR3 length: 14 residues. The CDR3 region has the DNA TGTGCCAGCAGCGGGTTGACAGAACGAGAGACCCAGTACTTC. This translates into CASSGLTERETQYF.

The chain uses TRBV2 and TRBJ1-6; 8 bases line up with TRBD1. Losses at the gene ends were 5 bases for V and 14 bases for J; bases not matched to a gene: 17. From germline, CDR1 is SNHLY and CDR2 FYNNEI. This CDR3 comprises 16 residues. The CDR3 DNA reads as TGTGCCAGCAGTTTGGGGCAGGGGGCTGTTGGGAGGACCCTCCACTTT. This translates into CASSLGQGAVGRTLHF.